This note documents a single T cell receptor (beta chain) sequence. Data came from immunoSEQ multiplex PCR; TCRdb stores just in-frame clones and leaves some out. Among about 94,000 clones listed, about four fifths were seen once. This specimen comes from a study of blood T cell repertoires in COVID-19. Trimming stripped 7 bases from V and 5 bases from J, with 20 bases between. The CDR3 covers 15 residues. Germline CDR1 is KGHDR and CDR2 is SFDVKD. Material for sequencing was peripheral blood. This clonotype was sampled from a man in his sixties with acute or convalescent COVID-19. The rearrangement joins TRBV24-1 to TRBJ2-7, with D possibly matching TRBD1 (5 bases). CDR3 loop: CATSSWGGGIDEQYF. Written as DNA, the CDR3 is TGTGCCACCAGCTCTTGGGGCGGTGGTATAGACGAGCAGTACTTC.